This T cell receptor beta chain was profiled in a study of monozygotic twins with inflammatory bowel disease. This CDR3 has 15 residues. Germline V gene sequence: CDR1 LNHNV, CDR2 YYDKDF (reference sequence). Reprocessing the 5' RACE reads, TCRdb reports a single entry for every CDR3 protein and omits DNA. Its clone listing holds fewer than 400,000 distinct CDR3 sequences. The study, taken as a whole, reports: No discrimination was achieved between different T cell subtypes. Varied immunosuppressive treatments among patients may have increased repertoire variability.

In regard to this clonotype: As yet, its antigen is unknown.

Sample: blood. The source of this sequence is a human donor with ulcerative colitis or Crohn's disease, or a healthy co-twin of an affected twin (not recorded which). V gene TRBV15 combines with J gene TRBJ2-1; TCRdb's D call of TRBD2 is untestable without DNA. Here the CDR3 reads CATSRRTLAGNEQFF.